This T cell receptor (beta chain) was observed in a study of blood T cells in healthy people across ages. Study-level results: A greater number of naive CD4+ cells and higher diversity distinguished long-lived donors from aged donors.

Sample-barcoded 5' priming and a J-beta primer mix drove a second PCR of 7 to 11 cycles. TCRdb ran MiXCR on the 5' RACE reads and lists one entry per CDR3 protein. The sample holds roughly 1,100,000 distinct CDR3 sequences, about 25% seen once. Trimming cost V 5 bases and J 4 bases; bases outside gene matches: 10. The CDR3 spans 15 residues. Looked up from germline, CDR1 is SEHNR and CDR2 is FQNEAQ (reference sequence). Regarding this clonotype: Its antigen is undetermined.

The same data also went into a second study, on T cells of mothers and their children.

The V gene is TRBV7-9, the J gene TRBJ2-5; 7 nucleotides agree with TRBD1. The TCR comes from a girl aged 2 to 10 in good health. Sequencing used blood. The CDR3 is CASSQVKTGIETQYF. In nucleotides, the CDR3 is TGTGCCAGCAGCCAGGTTAAGACAGGGATAGAGACCCAGTACTTC.